This TCR beta chain was identified in a study of blood T cell repertoires in COVID-19. Study-wide context: COVID-19 samples from acute and convalescent phases originated in the United States, Italy and Spain. T cells, B-cell-depleted T cells, or PBMCs supplied cDNA or gDNA.

The CDR3 has 15 residues. Germline V gene lookup returns CDR1 SGHVS and CDR2 FQNEAQ. The V end lost 2 bases, the J end lost 1 base, and 8 bases lay between the germline ends. Original processing notes: Reference gene primer amplification yielded estimated nucleated cell counts. Profiled with immunoSEQ multiplex PCR; TCRdb holds only in-frame clones, not every one. The D gene and trimming were derived from the DNA, and the V and J assignments and clone size from that table. The sample contains approximately 110,000 clones, about four fifths of which appear only once. The clonotype comes from a woman of 80 years or more with acute or convalescent COVID-19. Sequences were obtained from peripheral blood. V is TRBV7-8 and J is TRBJ2-2; tentative D call: TRBD1 (6 bases). In nucleotides, the CDR3 is TGTGCCAGCAGCTTAAGGGGGTTGAACACCGGGGAGCTGTTTTTT. Translated: CASSLRGLNTGELFF.